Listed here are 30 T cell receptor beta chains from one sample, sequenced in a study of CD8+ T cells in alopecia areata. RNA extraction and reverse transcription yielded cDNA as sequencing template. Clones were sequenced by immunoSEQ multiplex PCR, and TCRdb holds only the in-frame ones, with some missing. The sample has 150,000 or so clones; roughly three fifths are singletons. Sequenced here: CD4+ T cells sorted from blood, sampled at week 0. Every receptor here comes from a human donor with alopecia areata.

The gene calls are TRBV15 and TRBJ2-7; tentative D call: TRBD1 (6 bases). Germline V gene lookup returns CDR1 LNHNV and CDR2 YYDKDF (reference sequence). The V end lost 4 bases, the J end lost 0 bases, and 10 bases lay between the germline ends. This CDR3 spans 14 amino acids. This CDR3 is CATSIQGSSYEQYF. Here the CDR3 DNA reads TGTGCCACCAGCATCCAGGGGTCCTCCTACGAGCAGTACTTC. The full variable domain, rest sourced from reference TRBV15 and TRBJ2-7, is DAMVIQNPRYQVTQFGKPVTLSCSQTLNHNVMYWYQQKSSQAPKLLFHYYDKDFNNEADTPDNFQSRRPNTSFCFLDIRSPGLGDTAMYLCATSIQGSSYEQYFGPGTRLTVT.

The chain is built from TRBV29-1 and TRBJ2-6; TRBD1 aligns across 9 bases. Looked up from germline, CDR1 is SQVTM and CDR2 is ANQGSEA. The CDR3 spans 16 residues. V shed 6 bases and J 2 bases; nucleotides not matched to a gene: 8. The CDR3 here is CSVKTGGSTGANVLTF. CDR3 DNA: TGCAGCGTAAAGACAGGGGGTAGTACTGGGGCCAACGTCCTGACTTTC.

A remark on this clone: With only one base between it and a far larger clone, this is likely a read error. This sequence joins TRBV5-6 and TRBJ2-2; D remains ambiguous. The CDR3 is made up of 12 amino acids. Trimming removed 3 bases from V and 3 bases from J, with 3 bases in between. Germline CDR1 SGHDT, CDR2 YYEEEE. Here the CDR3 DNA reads TGTGCCAGCAGCTCGGACACCGGGGAGCTGTTTTTT. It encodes CASSSDTGELFF.

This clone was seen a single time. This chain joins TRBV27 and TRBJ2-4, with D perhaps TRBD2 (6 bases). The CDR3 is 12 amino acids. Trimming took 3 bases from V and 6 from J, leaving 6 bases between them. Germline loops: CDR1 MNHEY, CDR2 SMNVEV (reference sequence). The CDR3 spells CASSLEGNIQYF. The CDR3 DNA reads TGTGCCAGCAGTTTGGAGGGAAACATTCAGTACTTC.

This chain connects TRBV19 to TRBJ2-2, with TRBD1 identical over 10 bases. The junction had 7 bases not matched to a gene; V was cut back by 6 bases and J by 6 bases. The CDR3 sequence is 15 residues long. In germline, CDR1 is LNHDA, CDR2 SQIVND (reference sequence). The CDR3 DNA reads TGTGCCAGTAGCGGACAGGGGGTATTCTCCGGGGAGCTGTTTTTT. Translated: CASSGQGVFSGELFF.

The CDR3 region is CASSTESITYGYTF. In DNA, the CDR3 is TGTGCCAGCAGCACCGAGTCCATAACCTATGGCTACACCTTC. The V gene is TRBV7-9, the J gene TRBJ1-2; D not resolved. The CDR3 is 14 residues long. Germline V gene lookup returns CDR1 SEHNR and CDR2 FQNEAQ (reference sequence). The ends were cut back, 5 bases at V and 4 bases at J, with 14 bases in the middle.

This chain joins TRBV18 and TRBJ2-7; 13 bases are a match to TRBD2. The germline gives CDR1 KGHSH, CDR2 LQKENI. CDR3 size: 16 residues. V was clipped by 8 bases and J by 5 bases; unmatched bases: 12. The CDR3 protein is CASPLGTSGGANEQYF. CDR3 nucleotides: TGTGCCAGCCCCCTCGGAACTAGCGGGGGGGCTAACGAGCAGTACTTC. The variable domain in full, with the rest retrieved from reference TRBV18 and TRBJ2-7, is NAGVMQNPRHLVRRRGQEARLRCSPMKGHSHVYWYRQLPEEGLKFMVYLQKENIIDESGMPKERFSAEFPKEGPSILRIQQVVRGDSAAYFCASPLGTSGGANEQYFGPGTRLTVT.

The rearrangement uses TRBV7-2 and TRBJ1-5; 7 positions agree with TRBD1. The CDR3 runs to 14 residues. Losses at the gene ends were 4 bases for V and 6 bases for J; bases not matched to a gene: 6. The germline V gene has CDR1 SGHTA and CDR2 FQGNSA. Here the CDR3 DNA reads TGTGCCAGCAGCTCAGGGGGTAGTGGTCAGCCCCAGCATTTT. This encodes CASSSGGSGQPQHF.

CDR3 residues: CASSPGTDNQPQHF. The CDR3 DNA reads as TGCGCCAGCAGCCCCGGGACGGATAATCAGCCCCAGCATTTT. This chain links TRBV5-1 with TRBJ1-5, with a weak D call TRBD1 (5 bases). The CDR3 has 14 amino acids. The V end was cut by 4 bases, the J end by 4 bases, with 12 bases between. CDR1 is SGHRS and CDR2 is YFSETQ in the germline V gene. The full variable domain, with the rest looked up from reference TRBV5-1 and TRBJ1-5, is KAGVTQTPRYLIKTRGQQVTLSCSPISGHRSVSWYQQTPGQGLQFLFEYFSETQRNKGNFPGRFSGRQFSNSRSEMNVSTLELGDSALYLCASSPGTDNQPQHFGDGTRLSIL.

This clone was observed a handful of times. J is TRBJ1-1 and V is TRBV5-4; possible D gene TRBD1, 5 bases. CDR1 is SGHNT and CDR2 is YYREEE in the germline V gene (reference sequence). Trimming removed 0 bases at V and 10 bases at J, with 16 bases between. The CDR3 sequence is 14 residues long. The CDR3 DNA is TGTGCCAGCAGCTTGGAGCGGTTTCAGGGTGCAGCTTTCTTT. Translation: CASSLERFQGAAFF.

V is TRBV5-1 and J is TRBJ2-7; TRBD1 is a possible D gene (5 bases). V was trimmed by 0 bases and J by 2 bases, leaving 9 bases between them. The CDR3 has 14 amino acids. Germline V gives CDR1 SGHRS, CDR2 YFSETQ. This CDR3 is CASSLEGHPYEQYF. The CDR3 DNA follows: TGCGCCAGCAGCTTGGAAGGACATCCCTACGAGCAGTACTTC.

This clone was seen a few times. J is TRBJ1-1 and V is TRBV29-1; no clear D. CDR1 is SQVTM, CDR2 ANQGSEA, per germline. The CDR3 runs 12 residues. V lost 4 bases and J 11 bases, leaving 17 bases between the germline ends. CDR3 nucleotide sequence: TGCAGCGTTGTCTTTACGTCCCGATGGGCTTTCTTT. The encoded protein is CSVVFTSRWAFF. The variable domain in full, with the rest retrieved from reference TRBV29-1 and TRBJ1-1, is SAVISQKPSRDICQRGTSLTIQCQVDSQVTMMFWYRQQPGQSLTLIATANQGSEATYESGFVIDKFPISRPNLTFSTLTVSNMSPEDSSIYLCSVVFTSRWAFFGQGTRLTVV.

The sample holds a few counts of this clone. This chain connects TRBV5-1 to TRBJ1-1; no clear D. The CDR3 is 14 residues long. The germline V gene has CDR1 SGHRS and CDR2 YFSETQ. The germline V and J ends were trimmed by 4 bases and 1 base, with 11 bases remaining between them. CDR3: CASSLPIGNTEAFF. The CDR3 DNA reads TGCGCCAGCAGCCTGCCTATAGGGAACACTGAAGCTTTCTTT.

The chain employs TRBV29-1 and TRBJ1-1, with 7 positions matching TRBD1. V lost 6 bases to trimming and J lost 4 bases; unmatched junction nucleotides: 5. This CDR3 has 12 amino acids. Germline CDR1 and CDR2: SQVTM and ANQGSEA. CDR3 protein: CSVTNRGTEAFF. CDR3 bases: TGCAGCGTGACGAACAGGGGCACTGAAGCTTTCTTT.

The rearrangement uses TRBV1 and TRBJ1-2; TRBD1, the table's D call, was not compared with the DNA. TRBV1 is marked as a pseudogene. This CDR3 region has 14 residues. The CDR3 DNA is TGCACCAGCAGACTAGACAGGGCGGGATATGGCTACACCTTC. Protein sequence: CTSRLDRAGYGYTF.

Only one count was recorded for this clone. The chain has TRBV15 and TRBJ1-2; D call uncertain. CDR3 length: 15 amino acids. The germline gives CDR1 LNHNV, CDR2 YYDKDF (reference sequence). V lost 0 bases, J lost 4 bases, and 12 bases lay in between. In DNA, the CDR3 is TGTGCCACCAGCAGAGATTATAAGGCGGGCTATGGCTACACCTTC. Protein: CATSRDYKAGYGYTF.

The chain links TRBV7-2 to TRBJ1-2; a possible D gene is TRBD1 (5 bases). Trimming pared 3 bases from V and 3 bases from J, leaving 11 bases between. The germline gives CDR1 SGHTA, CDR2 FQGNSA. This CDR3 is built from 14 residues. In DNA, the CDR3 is TGTGCCAGCAGCTTGCCCGACAGCTACTATGGCTACACCTTC. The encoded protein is CASSLPDSYYGYTF.

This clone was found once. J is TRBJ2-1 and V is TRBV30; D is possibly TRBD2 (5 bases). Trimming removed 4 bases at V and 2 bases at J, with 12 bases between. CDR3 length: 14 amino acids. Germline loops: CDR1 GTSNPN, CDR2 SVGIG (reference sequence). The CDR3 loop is CAWNRGFTYNEQFF. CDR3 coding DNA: TGTGCCTGGAACCGAGGGTTTACCTACAATGAGCAGTTCTTC.

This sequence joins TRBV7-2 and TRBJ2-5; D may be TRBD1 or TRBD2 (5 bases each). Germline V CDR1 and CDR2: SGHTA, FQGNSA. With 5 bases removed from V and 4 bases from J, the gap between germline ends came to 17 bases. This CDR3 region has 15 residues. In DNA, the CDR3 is TGTGCCAGCAGCCCCCCCGGGACCTTCCGAGAGACCCAGTACTTC. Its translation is CASSPPGTFRETQYF.

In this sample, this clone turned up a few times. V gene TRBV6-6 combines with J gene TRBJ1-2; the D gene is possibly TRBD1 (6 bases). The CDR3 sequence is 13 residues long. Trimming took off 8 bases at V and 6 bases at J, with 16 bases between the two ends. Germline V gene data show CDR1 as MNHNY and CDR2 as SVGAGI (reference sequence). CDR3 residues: CASFGAGGHGYTF. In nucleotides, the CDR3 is TGTGCCAGCTTTGGCGCGGGGGGCCATGGCTACACCTTC.

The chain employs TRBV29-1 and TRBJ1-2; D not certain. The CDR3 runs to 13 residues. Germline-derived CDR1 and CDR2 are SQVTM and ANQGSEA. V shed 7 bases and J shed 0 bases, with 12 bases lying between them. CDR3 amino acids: CSALEGTNYGYTF. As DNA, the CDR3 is TGCAGCGCCCTCGAAGGAACTAACTATGGCTACACCTTC.

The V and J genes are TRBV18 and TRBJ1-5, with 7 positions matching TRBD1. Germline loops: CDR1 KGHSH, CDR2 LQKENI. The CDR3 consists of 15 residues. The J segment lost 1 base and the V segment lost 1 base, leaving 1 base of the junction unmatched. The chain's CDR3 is CASSPQGASNQPQHF. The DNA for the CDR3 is TGTGCCAGCTCACCACAGGGGGCGAGCAATCAGCCCCAGCATTTT.

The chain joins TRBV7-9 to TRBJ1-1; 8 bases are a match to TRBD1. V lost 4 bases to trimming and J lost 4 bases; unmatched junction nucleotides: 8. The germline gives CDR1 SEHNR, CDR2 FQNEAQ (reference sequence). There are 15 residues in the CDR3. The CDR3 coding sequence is TGTGCCAGCAGCTCCAGGGGGCCCTGGGGCACTGAAGCTTTCTTT. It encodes CASSSRGPWGTEAFF.

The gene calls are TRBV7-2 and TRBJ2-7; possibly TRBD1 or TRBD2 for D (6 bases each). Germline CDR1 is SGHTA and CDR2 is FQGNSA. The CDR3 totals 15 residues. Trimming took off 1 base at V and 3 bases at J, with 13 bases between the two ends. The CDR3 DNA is TGTGCCAGCAGCTTAGGGGGGGCGAGTAGCTACGAGCAGTACTTC. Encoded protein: CASSLGGASSYEQYF. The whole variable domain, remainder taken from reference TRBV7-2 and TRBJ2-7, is GAGVSQSPSNKVTEKGKDVELRCDPISGHTALYWYRQSLGQGLEFLIYFQGNSAPDKSGLPSDRFSAERTGGSVSTLTIQRTQQEDSAVYLCASSLGGASSYEQYFGPGTRLTVT.

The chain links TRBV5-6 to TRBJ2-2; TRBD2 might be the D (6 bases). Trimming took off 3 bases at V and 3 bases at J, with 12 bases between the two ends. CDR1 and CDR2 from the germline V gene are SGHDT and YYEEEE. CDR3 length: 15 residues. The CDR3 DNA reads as TGTGCCAGCAGCTACCGGGACTTTGACACCGGGGAGCTGTTTTTT. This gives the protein CASSYRDFDTGELFF.

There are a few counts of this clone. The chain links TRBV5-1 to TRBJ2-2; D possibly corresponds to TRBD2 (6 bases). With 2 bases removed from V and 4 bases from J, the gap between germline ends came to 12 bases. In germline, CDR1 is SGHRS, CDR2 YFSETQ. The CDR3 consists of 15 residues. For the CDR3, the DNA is TGCGCCAGCAGCTTTTTAGCGGATTCCACCGGGGAGCTGTTTTTT. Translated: CASSFLADSTGELFF.

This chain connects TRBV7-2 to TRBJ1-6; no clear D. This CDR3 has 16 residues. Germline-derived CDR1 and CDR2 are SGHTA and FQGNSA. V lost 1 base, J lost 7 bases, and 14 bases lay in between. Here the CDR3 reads CASSLDGSVTNSPLHF. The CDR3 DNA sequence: TGTGCCAGCAGCTTAGATGGGAGCGTCACCAATTCACCCCTCCACTTT.

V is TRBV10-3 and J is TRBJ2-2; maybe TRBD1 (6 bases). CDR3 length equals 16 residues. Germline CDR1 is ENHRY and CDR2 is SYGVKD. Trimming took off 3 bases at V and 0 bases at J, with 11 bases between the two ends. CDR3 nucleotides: TGTGCCATCAGTGAAGGGGCAGGGGCGAACACCGGGGAGCTGTTTTTT. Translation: CAISEGAGANTGELFF.

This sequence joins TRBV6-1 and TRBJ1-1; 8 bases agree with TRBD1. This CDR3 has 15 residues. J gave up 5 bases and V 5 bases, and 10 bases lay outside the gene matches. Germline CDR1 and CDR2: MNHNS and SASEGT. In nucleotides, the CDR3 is TGTGCCAGCAGTCGCCCGACAGGGGTAGGGACTGAAGCTTTCTTT. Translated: CASSRPTGVGTEAFF.

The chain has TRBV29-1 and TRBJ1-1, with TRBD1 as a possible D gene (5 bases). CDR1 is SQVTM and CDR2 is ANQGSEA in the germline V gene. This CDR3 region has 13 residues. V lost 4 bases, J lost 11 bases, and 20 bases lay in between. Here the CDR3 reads CSVGYGTQSGAFF. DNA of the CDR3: TGCAGCGTTGGGTATGGGACTCAAAGTGGGGCTTTCTTT. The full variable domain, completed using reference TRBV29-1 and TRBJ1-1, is SAVISQKPSRDICQRGTSLTIQCQVDSQVTMMFWYRQQPGQSLTLIATANQGSEATYESGFVIDKFPISRPNLTFSTLTVSNMSPEDSSIYLCSVGYGTQSGAFFGQGTRLTVV.